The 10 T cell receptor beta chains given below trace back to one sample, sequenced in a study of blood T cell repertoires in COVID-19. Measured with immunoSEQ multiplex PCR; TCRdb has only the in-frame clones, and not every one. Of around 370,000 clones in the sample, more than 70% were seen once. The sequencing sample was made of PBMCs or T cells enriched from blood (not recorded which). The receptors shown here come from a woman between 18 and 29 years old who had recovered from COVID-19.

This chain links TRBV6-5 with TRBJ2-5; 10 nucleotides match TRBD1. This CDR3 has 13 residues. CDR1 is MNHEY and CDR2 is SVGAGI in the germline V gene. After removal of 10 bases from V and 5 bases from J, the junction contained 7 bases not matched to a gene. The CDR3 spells CAIRDRGIETQYF. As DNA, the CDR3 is TGTGCCATCAGGGACAGGGGAATCGAGACCCAGTACTTC.

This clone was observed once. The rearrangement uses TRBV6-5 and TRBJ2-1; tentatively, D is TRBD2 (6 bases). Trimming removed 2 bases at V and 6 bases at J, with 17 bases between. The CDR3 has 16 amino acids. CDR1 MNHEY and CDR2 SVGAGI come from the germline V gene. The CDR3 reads CASSYDITGVINEQFF. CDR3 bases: TGTGCCAGCAGTTACGATATCACGGGGGTCATCAATGAGCAGTTCTTC.

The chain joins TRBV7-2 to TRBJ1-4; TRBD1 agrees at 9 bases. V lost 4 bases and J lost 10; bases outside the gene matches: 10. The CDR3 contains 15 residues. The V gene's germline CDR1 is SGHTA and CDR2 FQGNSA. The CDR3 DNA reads TGTGCCAGCAGCTCACTCCGGACAGGGGTGGGAAAACTGTTTTTT. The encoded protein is CASSSLRTGVGKLFF. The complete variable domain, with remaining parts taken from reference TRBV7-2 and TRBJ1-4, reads GAGVSQSPSNKVTEKGKDVELRCDPISGHTALYWYRQSLGQGLEFLIYFQGNSAPDKSGLPSDRFSAERTGGSVSTLTIQRTQQEDSAVYLCASSSLRTGVGKLFFGSGTQLSVL.

The CDR3 nucleotides read TGCGCCAGCAGGACTAGCTTGGTCAATGAGCAGTTCTTC. Translated, it gives CASRTSLVNEQFF. V and J are TRBV10-2 and TRBJ2-1, with 7 bases matching TRBD2. This CDR3 contains 13 residues. V shed 6 bases and J 6 bases; nucleotides not matched to a gene: 5. The germline gives CDR1 WSHSY, CDR2 SAAADI.

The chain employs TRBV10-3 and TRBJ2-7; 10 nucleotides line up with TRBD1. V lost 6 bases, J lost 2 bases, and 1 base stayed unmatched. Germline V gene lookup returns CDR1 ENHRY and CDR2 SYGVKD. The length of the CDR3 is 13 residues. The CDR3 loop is CAIRGQGTYEQYF. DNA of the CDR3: TGTGCCATCAGGGGACAGGGGACCTACGAGCAGTACTTC.

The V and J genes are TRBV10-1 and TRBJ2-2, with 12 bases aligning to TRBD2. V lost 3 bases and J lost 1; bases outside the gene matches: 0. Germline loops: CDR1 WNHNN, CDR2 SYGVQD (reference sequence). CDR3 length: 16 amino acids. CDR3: CASSELAGGNTGELFF. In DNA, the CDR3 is TGCGCCAGCAGTGAACTAGCGGGGGGGAACACCGGGGAGCTGTTTTTT.

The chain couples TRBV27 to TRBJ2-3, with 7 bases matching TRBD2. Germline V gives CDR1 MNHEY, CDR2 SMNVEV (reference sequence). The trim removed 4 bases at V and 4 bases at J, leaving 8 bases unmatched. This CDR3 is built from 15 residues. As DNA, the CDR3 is TGTGCCAGCAGTTGGGCTAGCGGAGTCCCAGATACGCAGTATTTT. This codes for CASSWASGVPDTQYF.

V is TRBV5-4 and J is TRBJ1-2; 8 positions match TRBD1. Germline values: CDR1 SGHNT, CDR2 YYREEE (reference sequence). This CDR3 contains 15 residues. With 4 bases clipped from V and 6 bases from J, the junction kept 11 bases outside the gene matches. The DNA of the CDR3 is TGTGCCAGCAGCCCAAGGACAGGGAAAGAAGATGGCTACACCTTC. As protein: CASSPRTGKEDGYTF.

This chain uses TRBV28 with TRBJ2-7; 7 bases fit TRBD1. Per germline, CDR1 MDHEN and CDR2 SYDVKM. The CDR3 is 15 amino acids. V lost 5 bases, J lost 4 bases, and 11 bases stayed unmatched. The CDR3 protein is CASSPGDSFFYEQYF. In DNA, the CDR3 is TGTGCCAGCAGTCCCGGGGACAGCTTCTTTTACGAGCAGTACTTC.

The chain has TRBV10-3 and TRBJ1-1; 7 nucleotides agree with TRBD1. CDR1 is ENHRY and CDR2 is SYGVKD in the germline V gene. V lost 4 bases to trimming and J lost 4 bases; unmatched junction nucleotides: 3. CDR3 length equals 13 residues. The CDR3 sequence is CAISGTGVTEAFF. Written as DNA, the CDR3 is TGTGCCATCAGTGGAACAGGGGTCACTGAAGCTTTCTTT.